This passage covers 5 T cell receptor beta chains from one sample sequenced in a study of T-cell reconstitution after alpha-beta-depleted transplantation in children listed by TCRdb under 2016. Preparation of the library involved PCR. Sequencing relied on an Illumina HiSeq 2500. TCR library preparation used molecular barcoding, with unique molecular identifiers applied to normalize quantification of the TCRbeta repertoire. TCRdb trimmed the raw reads at Q25, called clones with MiXCR and kept productive beta chains. Rows are combined by CDR3 protein, so each entry shows the most common genes and DNA. Present in this sample are 200,000 to 250,000 distinct CDR3 sequences, roughly 9% of which were seen just once. 5% to 7% of the sample lies in the top ten. The material sequenced was PBMCs from the stem cell graft donor, taken from the stem cell graft. Every receptor here comes from a human donor who donated a stem cell graft to a child with acute lymphoblastic leukemia.

This clonotype was counted ten times or more. The chain combines TRBV5-1 with TRBJ2-7; 8 bases line up with TRBD1. This CDR3 is built from 12 residues. The trim removed 0 bases at V and 9 bases at J, leaving 2 bases unmatched. Germline V lookup: CDR1 SGHRS, CDR2 YFSETQ. The CDR3 loop is CASSLGDRGQYF. CDR3 DNA: TGCGCCAGCAGCTTGGGAGACAGGGGGCAGTACTTC.

The table lists this clonotype with a few counts. The rearrangement uses TRBV9 and TRBJ2-7; maybe TRBD2 (6 bases). The CDR3 has 14 residues. Germline V gene sequence: CDR1 SGDLS, CDR2 YYNGEE. Trimming took off 3 bases at V and 3 bases at J, with 13 bases between the two ends. The CDR3 region has the DNA TGTGCCAGCAGCGCCCGGGACTGGGACTACGAGCAGTACTTC. Translating it yields CASSARDWDYEQYF.

About this clonotype itself: One end of the junction fails to match germline, which may point to a read error. The chain couples TRBV11-3 to TRBJ2-2, with 10 nucleotides matching TRBD1. Germline CDR1 SGHNT, CDR2 YENEEA. This CDR3 region has 16 residues. The CDR3 reads CVSSPKTGGGTGELFF. The CDR3, as DNA: TGTGTCAGCAGCCCCAAGACAGGGGGCGGGACCGGGGAGCTGTTTTTT.

In the case of this clonotype: This clone may be a read error of a much larger clone one base away. V gene TRBV6-4 combines with J gene TRBJ2-3; TRBD1 agrees at 7 bases. Germline CDR1 reads MRHNA; CDR2 reads SNTAGT. This CDR3 spans 16 amino acids. The CDR3 sequence: CVSSDSAGGSTDTQYF. The CDR3 DNA is TGTGTCAGCAGTGACTCTGCAGGGGGATCCACAGATACGCAGTATTTT.

Ten or more counts support this clonotype. The chain couples TRBV6-5 to TRBJ2-5; tentatively, D is TRBD2 (5 bases). Between the trimmed V and J ends, which lost 6 bases and 1 base, there was a span of 9 bases. The V gene's germline CDR1 is MNHEY and CDR2 SVGAGI. The CDR3 is 13 amino acids. As DNA, the CDR3 is TGTGCCAGCAGGGGTAGCGCCCAAGAGACCCAGTACTTC. Its protein product is CASRGSAQETQYF.